This entry lists 20 T cell receptor beta chains sequenced from one sample in a study of blood T cell repertoires in COVID-19. Data came from immunoSEQ multiplex PCR; TCRdb stores just in-frame clones and leaves some out. Of about 76,000 clones listed, approximately 81% are singletons. Sequenced sample: peripheral blood. The origin of the receptors is a man between 60 and 75 years old with COVID-19, enrolled during active disease.

The rearrangement uses TRBV2 and TRBJ1-4; D not certain. V lost 10 bases and J lost 3, with 9 bases in between. The CDR3 is 12 residues long. The germline V gene has CDR1 SNHLY and CDR2 FYNNEI. The CDR3 loop reads CATGGANEKLFF. In nucleotides, the CDR3 is TGTGCCACCGGAGGAGCTAATGAAAAACTGTTTTTT.

V gene TRBV14 combines with J gene TRBJ1-6; the D is unclear. CDR3 size: 13 residues. V lost 2 bases and J lost 10, with 9 bases in between. The V gene's germline CDR1 is SGHDN and CDR2 FVKESK. The CDR3 bases are TGTGCCAGCAGCCAAAGGAGGGTATCACCCCTCCACTTT. Translating gives CASSQRRVSPLHF.

The chain links TRBV18 to TRBJ2-2, with D uncertain. CDR1 is KGHSH, CDR2 LQKENI, per germline. The CDR3 totals 16 residues. V shed 2 bases and J shed 6 bases, with 16 bases lying between them. CDR3 DNA: TGTGCCAGCTCACCAAACAATCTGCAAGTTTCCGGGGAGCTGTTTTTT. Amino acid sequence: CASSPNNLQVSGELFF.

This clone was seen only once. The chain couples TRBV27 to TRBJ1-2, with 7 positions matching TRBD1. Germline CDR1 is MNHEY and CDR2 is SMNVEV (reference sequence). Losses at the gene ends were 3 bases for V and 4 bases for J; bases not matched to a gene: 5. This CDR3 is 14 amino acids long. CDR3 region: CASSFGRGTYGYTF. CDR3 DNA sequence: TGTGCCAGCAGTTTCGGCAGGGGGACCTATGGCTACACCTTC.

The rearrangement links TRBV2 to TRBJ2-1, with TRBD2 matching 9 bases. The CDR3 runs to 15 residues. In germline, CDR1 is SNHLY, CDR2 FYNNEI. J lost 8 bases, V lost 6 bases, and 11 bases had no gene match. The CDR3 sequence: CASRVGGGAIDEQFF. CDR3 DNA sequence: TGTGCCAGCAGGGTAGGCGGGGGGGCAATCGATGAGCAGTTCTTC.

The chain is built from TRBV28 and TRBJ1-5, with no clear D. CDR3 length: 12 residues. V gave up 2 bases and J gave up 7 bases, with 6 bases separating them. Looked up from germline, CDR1 is MDHEN and CDR2 is SYDVKM. Here the CDR3 DNA reads TGTGCCAGCAGTTTAAAGAGGCAGCCCCAGCATTTT. Its translation is CASSLKRQPQHF.

V and J are TRBV30 and TRBJ2-3; the match to TRBD2 covers 7 bases. The CDR3 sequence is 16 residues long. Germline CDR1 reads GTSNPN; CDR2 reads SVGIG (reference sequence). Germline trimming cut 0 bases from V and 2 bases from J; bases unmatched to any gene: 8. CDR3 DNA sequence: TGTGCCTGGAGTGTAGGTCAGGGAGGGAACACAGATACGCAGTATTTT. It specifies CAWSVGQGGNTDTQYF.

CDR3 in amino acids: CAWGPLAGVGTDTQYF. The CDR3 DNA reads as TGTGCCTGGGGTCCTCTAGCGGGAGTCGGGACAGATACGCAGTATTTT. The chain recombines TRBV30 with TRBJ2-3; TRBD2 aligns across 10 bases. CDR3 length equals 16 residues. Germline CDR1 is GTSNPN and CDR2 is SVGIG (reference sequence). The trim removed 5 bases at V and 3 bases at J, leaving 11 bases unmatched. Combining the CDR3 with reference TRBV30 and TRBJ2-3 gives the whole variable domain SQTIHQWPATLVQPVGSPLSLECTVEGTSNPNLYWYRQAAGRGLQLLFYSVGIGQISSEVPQNLSASRPQDRQFILSSKKLLLSDSGFYLCAWGPLAGVGTDTQYFGPGTRLTVL.

Concerning this clone itself: With a much larger clone just one base away, this may be a read error. The chain carries TRBV5-4 and TRBJ2-1; D not certain. Germline V gene data show CDR1 as SGHNT and CDR2 as YYREEE (reference sequence). This CDR3 region has 13 residues. V lost 4 bases and J 0 bases, leaving 5 bases between the germline ends. The CDR3 loop reads CASSASSYNEQFF. CDR3 DNA: TGTGCCAGCAGCGCCAGCTCCTACAATGAGCAGTTCTTC.

V gene TRBV5-1 combines with J gene TRBJ2-2; 7 bases match TRBD2. Trimming at V came to 1 base and at J to 3 bases, leaving 3 bases not matched to a gene. Germline CDR1 and CDR2: SGHRS and YFSETQ. The CDR3 totals 15 residues. CDR3 nucleotides: TGCGCCAGCAGCTTGTCGGCGGGAGACACCGGGGAGCTGTTTTTT. Its protein product is CASSLSAGDTGELFF.

The V gene is TRBV9, the J gene TRBJ1-2, with 8 nucleotides matching TRBD1. V trimming: 6 bases; J trimming: 6 bases; junction bases outside the gene matches: 1. Per germline, CDR1 SGDLS and CDR2 YYNGEE. The CDR3 extends over 11 amino acids. CDR3 in amino acids: CASTGGDGYTF. The CDR3 DNA follows: TGTGCCAGCACAGGGGGCGATGGCTACACCTTC.

The V call is TRBV3-1 (or the pseudogene TRBV3-2), the J call TRBJ1-3, with TRBD1 identical over 9 bases. J gave up 4 bases and V 5 bases, and 3 bases lay outside the gene matches. There are 14 residues in the CDR3. Germline V gene data show CDR1 as LGHDT and CDR2 as YNNKEL (reference sequence). CDR3 protein: CASSGQGKGNTIYF. The CDR3 region has the DNA TGTGCCAGCAGCGGACAGGGGAAAGGAAACACCATATATTTT.

The chain is built from TRBV5-4 and TRBJ2-3; 12 positions match TRBD2. The V and J ends lost 4 bases and 2 bases, in that order; junction bases with no gene match: 8. The CDR3 runs to 17 residues. The germline V gene has CDR1 SGHNT and CDR2 YYREEE (reference sequence). The DNA for the CDR3 is TGTGCCAGCAGCACGCGGACTAGCGGGGCCCTCACAGATACGCAGTATTTT. As protein: CASSTRTSGALTDTQYF. Variable domain in full (rest from reference TRBV5-4 and TRBJ2-3): ETGVTQSPTHLIKTRGQQVTLRCSSQSGHNTVSWYQQALGQGPQFIFQYYREEENGRGNFPPRFSGLQFPNYSSELNVNALELDDSALYLCASSTRTSGALTDTQYFGPGTRLTVL.

The rearrangement joins TRBV30 to TRBJ1-1; D uncertain. The CDR3 consists of 16 residues. V was clipped by 3 bases and J by 1 base, with 18 bases between them. Germline V gene data show CDR1 as GTSNPN and CDR2 as SVGIG (reference sequence). CDR3 region: CAWSGGRAWGNTEAFF. In DNA, the CDR3 is TGTGCCTGGAGCGGAGGACGAGCATGGGGGAACACTGAAGCTTTCTTT.

The chain recombines TRBV24-1 with TRBJ1-5, with 12 bases lining up with TRBD1. The germline gives CDR1 KGHDR, CDR2 SFDVKD. J was trimmed by 0 bases and V by 2 bases; bases with no gene match: 4. The length of the CDR3 is 18 residues. The CDR3 DNA sequence: TGTGCCACCAGTGATTCGGGGACAGGGGGCTATAGCAATCAGCCCCAGCATTTT. It specifies CATSDSGTGGYSNQPQHF.

The J gene is TRBJ1-6, the V gene TRBV11-2, with D perhaps TRBD1 (5 bases). The CDR3 consists of 15 residues. The germline CDR1 and CDR2 sequences are SGHAT and FQNNGV. V was cut by 5 bases and J by 7 bases, with 15 bases left in between. The CDR3 nucleotides read TGTGCCAGCAGCATACCCGGGACTATCAATTCACCCCTCCACTTT. This sequence encodes CASSIPGTINSPLHF.

The J gene is TRBJ1-5, the V gene TRBV10-3; D perhaps matches TRBD1 (6 bases). V was trimmed by 9 bases and J by 5 bases, leaving 17 bases between them. The CDR3 has 14 amino acids. Looked up from germline, CDR1 is ENHRY and CDR2 is SYGVKD. CDR3 DNA sequence: TGTGCCATTCGCCCCAGCGGGGGCGATCAGCCCCAGCATTTT. This sequence encodes CAIRPSGGDQPQHF.

This clone came up a few times. This sequence joins TRBV11-2 and TRBJ2-2; D gene unclear. The CDR3 length is 19 residues. The V end was cut by 1 base, the J end by 1 base, with 19 bases between. Germline CDR1 SGHAT, CDR2 FQNNGV. The chain's CDR3 is CASSLALFRVRRNTGELFF. The CDR3 region has the DNA TGTGCCAGCAGCTTAGCTCTGTTTCGAGTTCGGAGGAACACCGGGGAGCTGTTTTTT.

This clone appeared a few times. J is TRBJ2-2 and V is TRBV19, with 7 bases fitting TRBD1. Germline loops: CDR1 LNHDA, CDR2 SQIVND (reference sequence). J lost 4 bases, V lost 3 bases, and 2 bases had no gene match. The CDR3 covers 14 residues. DNA of the CDR3: TGTGCCAGTAGTATGGCAGGGGGCACCGGGGAGCTGTTTTTT. Residues: CASSMAGGTGELFF.

The chain couples TRBV11-2 to TRBJ2-3; 10 bases map to TRBD2. Per germline, CDR1 SGHAT and CDR2 FQNNGV. This CDR3 contains 18 residues. Unmatched junction bases numbered 6, after V lost 0 bases and J lost 0 bases. The DNA for the CDR3 is TGTGCCAGCAGCTTAGATATGTTAGCGGGGGGTAGCACAGATACGCAGTATTTT. Translation: CASSLDMLAGGSTDTQYF.